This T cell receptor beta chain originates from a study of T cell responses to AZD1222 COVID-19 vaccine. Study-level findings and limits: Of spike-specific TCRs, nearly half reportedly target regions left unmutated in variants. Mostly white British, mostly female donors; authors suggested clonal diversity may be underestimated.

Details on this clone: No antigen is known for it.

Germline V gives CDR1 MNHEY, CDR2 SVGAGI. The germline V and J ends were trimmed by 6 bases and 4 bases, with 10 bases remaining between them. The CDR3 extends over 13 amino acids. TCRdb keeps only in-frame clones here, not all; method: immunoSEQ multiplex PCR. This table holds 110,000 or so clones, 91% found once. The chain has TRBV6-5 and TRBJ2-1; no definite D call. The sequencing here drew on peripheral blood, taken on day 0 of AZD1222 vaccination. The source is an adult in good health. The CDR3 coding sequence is TGTGCCAGCAGCCCGGTGGGGTACAATGAGCAGTTCTTC. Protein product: CASSPVGYNEQFF.